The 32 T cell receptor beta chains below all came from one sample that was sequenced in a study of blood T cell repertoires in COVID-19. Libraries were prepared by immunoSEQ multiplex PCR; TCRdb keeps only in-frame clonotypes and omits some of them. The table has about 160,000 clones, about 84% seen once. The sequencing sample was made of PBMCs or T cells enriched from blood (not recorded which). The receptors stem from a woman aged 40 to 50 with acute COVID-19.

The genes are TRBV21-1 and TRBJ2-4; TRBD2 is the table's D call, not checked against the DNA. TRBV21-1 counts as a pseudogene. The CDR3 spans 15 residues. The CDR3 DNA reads TGTGCCAGCAGCAAAGCGCCCGAGGCCAAAAACATTCAGTACTTC. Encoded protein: CASSKAPEAKNIQYF.

For the CDR3, the DNA is TGTGCCAGCAGTTTATGGGCGGGAGCTGGTACAGATACGCAGTATTTT. Translated: CASSLWAGAGTDTQYF. This sequence joins TRBV27 and TRBJ2-3; 7 bases fit TRBD2. J lost 3 bases, V lost 1 base, and 7 bases had no gene match. Looked up from germline, CDR1 is MNHEY and CDR2 is SMNVEV (reference sequence). This CDR3 has 16 residues.

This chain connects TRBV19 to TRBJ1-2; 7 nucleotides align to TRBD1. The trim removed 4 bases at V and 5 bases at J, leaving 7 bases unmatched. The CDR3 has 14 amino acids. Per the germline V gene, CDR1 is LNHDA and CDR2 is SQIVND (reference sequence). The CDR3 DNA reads TGTGCCAGTAGTAGGAACAGGGGAGTATATGGCTACACCTTC. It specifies CASSRNRGVYGYTF.

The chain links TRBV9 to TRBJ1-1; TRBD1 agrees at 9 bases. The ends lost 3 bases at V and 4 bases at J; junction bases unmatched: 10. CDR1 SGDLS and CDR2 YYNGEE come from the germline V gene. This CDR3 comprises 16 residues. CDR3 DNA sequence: TGTGCCAGCAGCGCCGAACAGGGGGCGGCCGTCACTGAAGCTTTCTTT. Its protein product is CASSAEQGAAVTEAFF.

The CDR3 DNA sequence: TGCAGTGCTAGTCTTAGCACAGATACGCAGTATTTT. Its translation is CSASLSTDTQYF. The gene calls are TRBV20-1 and TRBJ2-3, with D hard to call. This CDR3 region has 12 residues. V lost 3 bases to trimming and J lost 0 bases, with 4 bases between them. The germline V gene has CDR1 DFQATT and CDR2 SNEGSKA (reference sequence).

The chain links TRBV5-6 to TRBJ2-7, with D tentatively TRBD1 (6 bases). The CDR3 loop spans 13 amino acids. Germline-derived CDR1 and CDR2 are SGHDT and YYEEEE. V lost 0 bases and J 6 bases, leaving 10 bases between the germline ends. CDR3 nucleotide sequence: TGTGCCAGCAGCTTGGAGGGACACGGCGAGCAGTACTTC. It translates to CASSLEGHGEQYF.

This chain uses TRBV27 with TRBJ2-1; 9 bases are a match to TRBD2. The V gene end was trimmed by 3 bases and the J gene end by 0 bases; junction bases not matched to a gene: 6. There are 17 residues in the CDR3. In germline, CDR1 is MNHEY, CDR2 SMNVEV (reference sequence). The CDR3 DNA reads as TGTGCCAGCAGTTTCATTAGCGGGAGTTTCTCCTACAATGAGCAGTTCTTC. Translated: CASSFISGSFSYNEQFF.

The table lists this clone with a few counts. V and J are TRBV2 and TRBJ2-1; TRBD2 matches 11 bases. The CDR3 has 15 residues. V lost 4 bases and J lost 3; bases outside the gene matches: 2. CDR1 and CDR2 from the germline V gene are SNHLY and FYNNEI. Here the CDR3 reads CASSVGTSGYNEQFF. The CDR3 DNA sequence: TGTGCCAGCAGTGTAGGGACTAGCGGCTACAATGAGCAGTTCTTC.

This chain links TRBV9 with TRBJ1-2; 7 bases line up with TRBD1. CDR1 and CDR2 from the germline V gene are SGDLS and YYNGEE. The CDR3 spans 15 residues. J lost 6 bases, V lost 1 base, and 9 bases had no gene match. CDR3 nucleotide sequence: TGTGCCAGCAGCGTAACCCCGCACAGGGGACATGGCTACACCTTC. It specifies CASSVTPHRGHGYTF.

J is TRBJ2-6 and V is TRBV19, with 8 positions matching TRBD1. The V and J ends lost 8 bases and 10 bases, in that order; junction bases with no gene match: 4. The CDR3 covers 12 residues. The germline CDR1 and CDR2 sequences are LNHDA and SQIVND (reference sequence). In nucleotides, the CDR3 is TGTGCCAGTCGGACAGGGCAGAACGTCCTGACTTTC. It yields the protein CASRTGQNVLTF. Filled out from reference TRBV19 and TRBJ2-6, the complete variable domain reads DGGITQSPKYLFRKEGQNVTLSCEQNLNHDAMYWYRQDPGQGLRLIYYSQIVNDFQKGDIAEGYSVSREKKESFPLTVTSAQKNPTAFYLCASRTGQNVLTFGAGSRLTVL.

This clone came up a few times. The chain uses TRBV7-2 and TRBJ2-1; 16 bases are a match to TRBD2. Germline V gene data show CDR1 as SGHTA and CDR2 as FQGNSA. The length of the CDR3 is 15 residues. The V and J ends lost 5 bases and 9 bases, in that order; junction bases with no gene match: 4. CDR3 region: CASSVGTSGRGEQFF. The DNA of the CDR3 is TGTGCCAGCAGCGTCGGGACTAGCGGGAGGGGTGAGCAGTTCTTC.

CDR3 in DNA: TGTGCCAGCAGCGGGGGACTAGCGGCATCCTACGAGCAGTACTTC. It translates to CASSGGLAASYEQYF. This chain links TRBV7-2 with TRBJ2-7; TRBD2 agrees at 11 bases. J was trimmed by 1 base and V by 5 bases; bases with no gene match: 4. Germline CDR1 and CDR2: SGHTA and FQGNSA. This CDR3 contains 15 residues.

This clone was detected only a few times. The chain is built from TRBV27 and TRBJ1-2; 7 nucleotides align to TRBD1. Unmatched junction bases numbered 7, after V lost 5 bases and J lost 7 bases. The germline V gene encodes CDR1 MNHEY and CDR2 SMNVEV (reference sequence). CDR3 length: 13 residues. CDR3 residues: CASSIETGSGYTF. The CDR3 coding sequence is TGTGCCAGCAGTATTGAGACAGGGAGTGGCTACACCTTC.

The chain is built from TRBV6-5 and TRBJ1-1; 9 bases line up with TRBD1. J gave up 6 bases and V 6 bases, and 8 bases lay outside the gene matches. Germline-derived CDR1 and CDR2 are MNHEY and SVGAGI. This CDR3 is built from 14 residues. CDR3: CASRMLTGGSEAFF. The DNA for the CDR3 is TGTGCCAGCAGAATGCTGACAGGGGGTTCTGAAGCTTTCTTT.

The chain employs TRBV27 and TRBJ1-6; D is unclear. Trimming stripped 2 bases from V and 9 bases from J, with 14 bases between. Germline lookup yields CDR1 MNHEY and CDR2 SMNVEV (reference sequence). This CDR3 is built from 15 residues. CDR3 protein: CASSLDGETSSPLHF. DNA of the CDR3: TGTGCCAGCAGTTTAGACGGGGAAACCTCTTCACCCCTCCACTTT.

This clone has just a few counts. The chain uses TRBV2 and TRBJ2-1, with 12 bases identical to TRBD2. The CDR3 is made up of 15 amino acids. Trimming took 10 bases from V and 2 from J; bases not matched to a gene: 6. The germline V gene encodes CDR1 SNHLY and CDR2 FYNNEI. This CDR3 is CATRLAGEAYNEQFF. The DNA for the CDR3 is TGTGCCACAAGACTAGCGGGAGAGGCCTACAATGAGCAGTTCTTC.

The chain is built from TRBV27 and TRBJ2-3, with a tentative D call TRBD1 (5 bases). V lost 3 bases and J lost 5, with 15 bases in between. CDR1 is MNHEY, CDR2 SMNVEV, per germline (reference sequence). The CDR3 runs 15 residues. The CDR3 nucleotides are TGTGCCAGCAGTTTCGTCGGGTCAAGGGGAGATACGCAGTATTTT. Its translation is CASSFVGSRGDTQYF.

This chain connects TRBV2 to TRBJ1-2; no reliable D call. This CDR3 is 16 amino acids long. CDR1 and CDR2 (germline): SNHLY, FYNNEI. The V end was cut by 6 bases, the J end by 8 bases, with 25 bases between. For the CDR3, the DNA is TGTGCCAGCAGAGACCCTCAGCGTTTCACCCGGGGAGGCTACACCTTC. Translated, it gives CASRDPQRFTRGGYTF.

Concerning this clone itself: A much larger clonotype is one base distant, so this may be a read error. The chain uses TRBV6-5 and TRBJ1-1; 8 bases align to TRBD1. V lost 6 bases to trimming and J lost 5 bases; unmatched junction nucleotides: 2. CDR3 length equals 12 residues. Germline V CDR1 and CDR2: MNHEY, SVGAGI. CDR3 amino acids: CASSGQGTEAFF. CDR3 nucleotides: TGTGCCAGCAGCGGACAGGGTACTGAAGCTTTCTTT.

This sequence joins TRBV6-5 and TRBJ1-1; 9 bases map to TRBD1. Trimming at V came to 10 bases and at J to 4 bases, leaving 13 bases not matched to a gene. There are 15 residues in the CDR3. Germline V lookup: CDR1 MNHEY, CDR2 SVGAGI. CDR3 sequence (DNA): TGTGCCATCAACAGGGGGCGCGTTGTAGGCACTGAAGCTTTCTTT. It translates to CAINRGRVVGTEAFF.

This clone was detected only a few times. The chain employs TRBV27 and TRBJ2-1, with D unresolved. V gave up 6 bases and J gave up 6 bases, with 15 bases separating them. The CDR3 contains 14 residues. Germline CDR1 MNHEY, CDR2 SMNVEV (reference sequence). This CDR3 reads CASSLLGFANEQFF. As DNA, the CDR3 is TGTGCCAGCAGCCTTCTAGGATTCGCCAATGAGCAGTTCTTC.

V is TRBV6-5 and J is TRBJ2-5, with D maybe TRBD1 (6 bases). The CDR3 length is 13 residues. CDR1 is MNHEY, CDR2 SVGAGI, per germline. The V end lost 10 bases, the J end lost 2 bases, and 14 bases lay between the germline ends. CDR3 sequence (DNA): TGTGCCACCTCGGACAGCTTACAAGAGACCCAGTACTTC. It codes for CATSDSLQETQYF.

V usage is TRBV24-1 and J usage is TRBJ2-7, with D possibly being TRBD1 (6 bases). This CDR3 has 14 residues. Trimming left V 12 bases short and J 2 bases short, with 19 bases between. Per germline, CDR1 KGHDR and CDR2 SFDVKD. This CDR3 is CAACWDMITYEQYF. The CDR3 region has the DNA TGTGCCGCCTGTTGGGACATGATAACCTACGAGCAGTACTTC.

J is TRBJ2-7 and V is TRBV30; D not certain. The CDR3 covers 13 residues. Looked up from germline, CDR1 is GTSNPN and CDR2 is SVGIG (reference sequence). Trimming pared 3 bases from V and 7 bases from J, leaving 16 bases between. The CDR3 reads CAWSQTSGREQYF. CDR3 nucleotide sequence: TGTGCCTGGAGCCAAACTTCCGGTAGAGAGCAGTACTTC.

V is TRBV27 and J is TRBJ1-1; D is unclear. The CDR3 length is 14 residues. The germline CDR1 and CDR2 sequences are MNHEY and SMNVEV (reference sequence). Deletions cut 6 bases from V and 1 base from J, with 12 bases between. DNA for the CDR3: TGTGCCAGCAGCCGCGAGGCCCCGAACACTGAAGCTTTCTTT. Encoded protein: CASSREAPNTEAFF.

This CDR3 reads CASCASGSSYEQYF. Written as DNA, the CDR3 is TGTGCCAGCTGCGCTAGCGGGAGCTCCTACGAGCAGTACTTC. J is TRBJ2-7 and V is TRBV6-5; 10 bases align to TRBD2. The length of the CDR3 is 14 residues. V lost 8 bases and J lost 0; bases outside the gene matches: 4. Germline CDR1 reads MNHEY; CDR2 reads SVGAGI.

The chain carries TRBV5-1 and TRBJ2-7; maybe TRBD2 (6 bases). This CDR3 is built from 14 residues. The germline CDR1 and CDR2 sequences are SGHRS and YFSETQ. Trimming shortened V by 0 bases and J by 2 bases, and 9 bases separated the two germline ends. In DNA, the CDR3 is TGCGCCAGCAGCTTGGGACTAGAAACCTACGAGCAGTACTTC. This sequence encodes CASSLGLETYEQYF.

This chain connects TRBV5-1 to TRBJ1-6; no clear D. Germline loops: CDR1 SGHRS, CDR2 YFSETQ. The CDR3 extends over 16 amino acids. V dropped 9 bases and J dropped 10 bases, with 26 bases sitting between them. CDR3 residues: CANPVLPGSERSPLHF. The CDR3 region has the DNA TGCGCCAACCCGGTACTACCGGGTTCCGAGAGGTCACCCCTCCACTTT.

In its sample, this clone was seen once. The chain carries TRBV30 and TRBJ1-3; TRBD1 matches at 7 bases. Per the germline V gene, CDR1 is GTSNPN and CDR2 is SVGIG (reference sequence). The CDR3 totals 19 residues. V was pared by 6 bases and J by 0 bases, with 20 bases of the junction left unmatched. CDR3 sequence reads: CACPPGAGGTCFSGNTIYF. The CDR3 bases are TGTGCCTGCCCACCGGGGGCAGGGGGGACTTGTTTCTCTGGAAACACCATATATTTT.

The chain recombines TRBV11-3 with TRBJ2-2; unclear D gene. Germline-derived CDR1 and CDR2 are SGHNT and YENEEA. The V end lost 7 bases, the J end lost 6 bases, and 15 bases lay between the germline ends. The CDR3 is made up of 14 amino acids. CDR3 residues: CASTPRNGAGELFF. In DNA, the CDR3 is TGTGCCAGCACCCCGAGGAATGGCGCCGGGGAGCTGTTTTTT.

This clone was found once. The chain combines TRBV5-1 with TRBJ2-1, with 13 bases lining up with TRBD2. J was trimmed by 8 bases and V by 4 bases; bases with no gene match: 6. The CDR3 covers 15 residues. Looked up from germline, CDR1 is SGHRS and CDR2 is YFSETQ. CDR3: CASSLTSGRVDEQFF. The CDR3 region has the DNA TGCGCCAGCAGCCTAACTAGCGGGAGGGTCGATGAGCAGTTCTTC.

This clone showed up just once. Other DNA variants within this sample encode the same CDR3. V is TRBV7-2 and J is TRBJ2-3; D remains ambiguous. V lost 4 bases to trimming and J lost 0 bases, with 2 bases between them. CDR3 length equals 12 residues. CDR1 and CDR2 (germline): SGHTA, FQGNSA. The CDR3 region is CASSSSTDTQYF. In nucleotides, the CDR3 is TGTGCCAGCAGCTCAAGCACAGATACGCAGTATTTT.